These T cell receptor beta chains were read from a single sample in a study of blood T cell repertoires in COVID-19. Here immunoSEQ multiplex PCR was the method, and the copy in TCRdb shows in-frame clones only, minus some. The sample yields fewer than 300,000 clones, roughly 90% seen once. Sample: PBMCs or T cells enriched from blood (not recorded which). These receptors originate from a woman in her twenties or thirties who had recovered from COVID-19. CDR3s include the opening cysteine and the closing phenylalanine or tryptophan. D genes are given only for firm matches. The listing skips clone size in some rows; elsewhere it reads once, few, many or a size class.

V	D	J	size	DNA	CDR3
TRBV12-3/TRBV12-4	TRBD1	TRBJ2-7	-	TGTGCCAGCAGTTTAGGGACAGGTCGCGAGCAGTACTTC	CASSLGTGREQYF
TRBV10-1	TRBD2	TRBJ2-7	-	TGCGCCAGCAGCCAAGCGGGAAGGGCTTACGAGCAGTACTTC	CASSQAGRAYEQYF
TRBV7-3	-	TRBJ1-1	-	TGTGCCAGCAGCTCGAGGGAGAACACTGAAGCTTTCTTT	CASSSRENTEAFF
TRBV6-5	-	TRBJ1-2	-	TGTGCCAGCAGTTACTTCCTAACAGGGCGCTATGGCTACACCTTC	CASSYFLTGRYGYTF
TRBV10-3	TRBD1	TRBJ2-7	-	TGTGCCATCAGTGAGCCGACAGGGAGAATTGGGTACGAGCAGTACTTC	CAISEPTGRIGYEQYF
TRBV19	-	TRBJ2-1	-	TGTGCCAGTAGTATAGGAAGAGCGGTCGCGCATGAGCAGTTCTTC	CASSIGRAVAHEQFF
TRBV5-1	TRBD2	TRBJ2-4	-	TGCGCCAGCAGCCGTGGGGCCGGGAGGGACATTCAGTACTTC	CASSRGAGRDIQYF
TRBV7-2	TRBD1	TRBJ1-1	-	TGTGCCAGCAGCTTACGGGACAGGGGGCGGACTGAAGCTTTCTTT	CASSLRDRGRTEAFF
TRBV7-2	TRBD1	TRBJ2-1	-	TGTGCCAGCAGCCCGGACAGGGGAGGGGATGAGCAGTTCTTC	CASSPDRGGDEQFF
TRBV30	TRBD1	TRBJ1-1	-	TGTGCCTGGAGTGTGTTTGACAGGGAGAACACTGAAGCTTTCTTT	CAWSVFDRENTEAFF
TRBV10-1	TRBD1	TRBJ1-1	-	TGCGCCAGCAGTCTGGGACAGGCCACTGAAGCTTTCTTT	CASSLGQATEAFF
TRBV7-3	TRBD1	TRBJ2-1	-	TGTGCCAGCAGCTTAAGGGACAGGGATGGTGAGCAGTTCTTC	CASSLRDRDGEQFF
TRBV7-6	TRBD1	TRBJ2-1	-	TGTGCCAGCAGCTTATATTGGGACAGGGAAAACAATGAGCAGTTCTTC	CASSLYWDRENNEQFF
TRBV9	-	TRBJ2-5	-	TGTGCCAGCAGCGTAGGGGGAGTACAAGAGACCCAGTACTTC	CASSVGGVQETQYF
TRBV28	-	TRBJ1-2	-	TGTGCCAGCAGTTATTTAACAGTCTTCCAATATGGCTACACCTTC	CASSYLTVFQYGYTF
TRBV7-9	-	TRBJ1-4	-	TGTGCCAGCAGCCCCGTGGATAAAGGGGCAACTAATGAAAAACTGTTTTTT	CASSPVDKGATNEKLFF
TRBV2	-	TRBJ1-1	few	TGTGCCAGCAGTATAATGAACACTGAAGCTTTCTTT	CASSIMNTEAFF